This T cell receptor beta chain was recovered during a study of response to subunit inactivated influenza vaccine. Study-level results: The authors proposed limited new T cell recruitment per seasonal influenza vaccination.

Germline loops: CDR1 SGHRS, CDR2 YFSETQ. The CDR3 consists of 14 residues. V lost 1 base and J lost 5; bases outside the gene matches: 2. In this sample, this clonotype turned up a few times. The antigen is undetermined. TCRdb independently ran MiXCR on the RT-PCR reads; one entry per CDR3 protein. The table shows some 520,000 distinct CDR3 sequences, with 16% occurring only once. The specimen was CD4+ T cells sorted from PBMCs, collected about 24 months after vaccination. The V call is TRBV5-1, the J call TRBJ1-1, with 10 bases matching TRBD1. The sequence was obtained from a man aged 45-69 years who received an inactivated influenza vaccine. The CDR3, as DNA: TGCGCCAGCAGCTTGCAGGACAGGGGGACTGAAGCTTTCTTT. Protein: CASSLQDRGTEAFF.